This TCR beta chain appears in the sequencing data of a study of T cell clonality in common variable immunodeficiency. General study points: Authors noted CVID clonality's cause needs subpopulation repertoire sequencing. Compared with controls, CVID subjects had fewer shared TCRbeta clones. Reportedly, TCR beta sequences from common variable immunodeficiency showed fewer deletions and N-nucleotide insertions.

Here immunoSEQ multiplex PCR was the method, and the copy in TCRdb shows in-frame clones only, minus some. The sample holds about 35,000 clones, and no clone turns up only once. V shed 3 bases and J 2 bases; nucleotides not matched to a gene: 14. Germline CDR1 GTSNPN, CDR2 SVGIG (reference sequence). The CDR3 contains 17 residues. This clone was detected many times. No antigen is known for it. The CDR3 is cut off 3 residues early in the read; its end comes from the germline J gene. Blood samples were heparinized, about 5 to 9 ml per donor. The rearrangement links TRBV30 to TRBJ2-7; 9 bases are shared with TRBD2. Sequencing input: peripheral blood mononuclear cells. This TCR derives from a person between 18 and 75 years old in good health. The part of the CDR3 DNA that was read is TGTGCCTGGAGCCAACCACCAAGACTAGCGGTTACCTACGAG. Residues: CAWSQPPRLAVTYE. In full, the CDR3 reads CAWSQPPRLAVTYEQYF. Full variable domain (outside the CDR3, taken from reference TRBV30 and TRBJ2-7): SQTIHQWPATLVQPVGSPLSLECTVEGTSNPNLYWYRQAAGRGLQLLFYSVGIGQISSEVPQNLSASRPQDRQFILSSKKLLLSDSGFYLCAWSQPPRLAVTYEQYFGPGTRLTVT.